This entry is about one T cell receptor beta chain. With 0 bases removed from V and 2 bases from J, the gap between germline ends came to 13 bases. CDR3 length: 16 residues. Germline V gene sequence: CDR1 MNHEY, CDR2 SVGAGI. Some clones are missing from TCRdb's copy, which holds only in-frame ones; the method was immunoSEQ multiplex PCR. The data show 100,000 to 150,000 clones, with 88% seen just once and approximately 8% held by the top ten. These data originate in a study of blood T cell repertoires in COVID-19. The sequencing input was peripheral blood. This rearrangement joins TRBV6-5 to TRBJ1-2; D is undetermined. The TCR was taken from a man between 45 and 60 years old with acute or convalescent COVID-19. This CDR3 reads CASSYSSGQSNYGYTF. The CDR3 nucleotides are TGTGCCAGCAGTTACTCGAGCGGCCAATCCAACTATGGCTACACCTTC.